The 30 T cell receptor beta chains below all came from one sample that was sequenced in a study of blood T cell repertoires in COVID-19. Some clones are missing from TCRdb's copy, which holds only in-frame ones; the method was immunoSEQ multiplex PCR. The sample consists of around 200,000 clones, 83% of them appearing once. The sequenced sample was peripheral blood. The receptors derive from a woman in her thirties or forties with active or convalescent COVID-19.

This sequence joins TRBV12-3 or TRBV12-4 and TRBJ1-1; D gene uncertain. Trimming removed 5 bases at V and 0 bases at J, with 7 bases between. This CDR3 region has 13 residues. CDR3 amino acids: CASSAHMNTEAFF. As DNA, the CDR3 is TGTGCCAGCAGTGCCCACATGAACACTGAAGCTTTCTTT.

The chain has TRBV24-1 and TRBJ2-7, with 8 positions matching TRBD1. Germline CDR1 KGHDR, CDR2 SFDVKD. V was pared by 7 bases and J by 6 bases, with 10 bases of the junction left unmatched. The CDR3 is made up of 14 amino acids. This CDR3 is CATSPTGTGVEQYF. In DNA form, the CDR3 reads TGTGCCACCAGCCCAACCGGGACAGGCGTCGAGCAGTACTTC.

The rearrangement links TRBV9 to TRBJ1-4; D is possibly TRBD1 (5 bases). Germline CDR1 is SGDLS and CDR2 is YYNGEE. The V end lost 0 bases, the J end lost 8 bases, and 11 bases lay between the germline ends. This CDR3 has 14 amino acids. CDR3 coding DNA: TGTGCCAGCAGCGTAGGGGGGGTGGAAGAAAAACTGTTTTTT. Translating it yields CASSVGGVEEKLFF. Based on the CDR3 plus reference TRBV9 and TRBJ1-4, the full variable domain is DSGVTQTPKHLITATGQRVTLRCSPRSGDLSVYWYQQSLDQGLQFLIQYYNGEERAKGNILERFSAQQFPDLHSELNLSSLELGDSALYFCASSVGGVEEKLFFGSGTQLSVL.

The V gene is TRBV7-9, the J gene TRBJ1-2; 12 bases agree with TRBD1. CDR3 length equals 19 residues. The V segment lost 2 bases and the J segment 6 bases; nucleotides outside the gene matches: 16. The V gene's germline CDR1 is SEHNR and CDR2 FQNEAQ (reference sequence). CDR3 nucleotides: TGTGCCAGCAGCTTAAGTCCGATTTGGACGGGACAGGGGGCGGATGGCTACACCTTC. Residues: CASSLSPIWTGQGADGYTF.

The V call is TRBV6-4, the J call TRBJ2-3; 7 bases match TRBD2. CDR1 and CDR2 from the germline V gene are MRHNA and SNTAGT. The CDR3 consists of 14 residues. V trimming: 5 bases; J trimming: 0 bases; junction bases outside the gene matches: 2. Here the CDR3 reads CASSLGLSTDTQYF. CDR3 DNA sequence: TGTGCCAGCAGTCTGGGACTAAGCACAGATACGCAGTATTTT.

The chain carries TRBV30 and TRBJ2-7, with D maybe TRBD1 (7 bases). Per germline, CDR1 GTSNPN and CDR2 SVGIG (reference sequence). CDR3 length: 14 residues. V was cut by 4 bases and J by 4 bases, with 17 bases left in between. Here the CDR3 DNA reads TGTGCCTGGACTTACTTGACAGGGAGGTACGAGCAGTACTTC. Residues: CAWTYLTGRYEQYF.

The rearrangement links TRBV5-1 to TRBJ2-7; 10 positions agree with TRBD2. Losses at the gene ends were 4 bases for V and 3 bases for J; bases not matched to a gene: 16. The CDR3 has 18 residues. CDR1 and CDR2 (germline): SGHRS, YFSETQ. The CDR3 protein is CASSPLQGTSDGSYEQYF. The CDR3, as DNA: TGCGCCAGCAGCCCGCTACAGGGGACTAGCGACGGTAGCTACGAGCAGTACTTC.

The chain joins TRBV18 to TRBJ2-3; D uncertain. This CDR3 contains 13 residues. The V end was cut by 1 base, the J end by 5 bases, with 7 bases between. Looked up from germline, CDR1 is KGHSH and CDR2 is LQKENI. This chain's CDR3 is CASSPQLKDTQYF. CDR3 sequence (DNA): TGTGCCAGCTCACCACAGCTGAAAGATACGCAGTATTTT.

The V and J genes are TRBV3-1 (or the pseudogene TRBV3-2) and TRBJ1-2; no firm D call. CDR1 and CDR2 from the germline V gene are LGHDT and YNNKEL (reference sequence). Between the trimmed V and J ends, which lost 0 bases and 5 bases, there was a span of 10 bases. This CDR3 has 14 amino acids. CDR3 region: CASSQDSGGYGYTF. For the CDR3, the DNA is TGTGCCAGCAGCCAAGATTCCGGCGGATATGGCTACACCTTC.

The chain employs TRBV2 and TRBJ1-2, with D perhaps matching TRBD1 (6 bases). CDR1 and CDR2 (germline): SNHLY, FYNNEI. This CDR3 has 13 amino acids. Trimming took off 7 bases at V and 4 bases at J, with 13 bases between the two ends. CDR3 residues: CASNREGTYGYTF. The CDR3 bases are TGTGCCAGCAACAGGGAAGGGACCTATGGCTACACCTTC.

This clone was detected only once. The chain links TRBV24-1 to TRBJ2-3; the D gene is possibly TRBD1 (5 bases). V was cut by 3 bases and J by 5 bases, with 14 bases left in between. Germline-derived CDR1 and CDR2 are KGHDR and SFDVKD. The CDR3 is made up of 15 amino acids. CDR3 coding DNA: TGTGCCACCAGTGATATCTCCAGGGCTCGAGATACGCAGTATTTT. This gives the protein CATSDISRARDTQYF.

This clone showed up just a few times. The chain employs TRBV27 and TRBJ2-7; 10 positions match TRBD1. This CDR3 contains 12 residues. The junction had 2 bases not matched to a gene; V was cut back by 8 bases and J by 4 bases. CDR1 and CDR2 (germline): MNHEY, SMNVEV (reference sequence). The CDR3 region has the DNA TGTGCCAGCCGGGACAGGGGTTACGAGCAGTACTTC. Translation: CASRDRGYEQYF.

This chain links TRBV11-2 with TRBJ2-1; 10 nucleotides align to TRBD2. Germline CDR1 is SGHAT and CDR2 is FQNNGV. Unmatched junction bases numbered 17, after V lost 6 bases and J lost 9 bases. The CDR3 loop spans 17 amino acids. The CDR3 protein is CASRSLGGRERGGEQFF. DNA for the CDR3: TGTGCCAGCAGATCTCTCGGTGGAAGAGAGCGGGGGGGTGAGCAGTTCTTC.

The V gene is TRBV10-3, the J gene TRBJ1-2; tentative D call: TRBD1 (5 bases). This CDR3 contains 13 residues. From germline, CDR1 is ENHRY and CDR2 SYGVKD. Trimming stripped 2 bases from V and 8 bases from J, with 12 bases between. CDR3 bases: TGTGCCATCAGTGAGATCCAGGGAGGGGGCTACACCTTC. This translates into CAISEIQGGGYTF.

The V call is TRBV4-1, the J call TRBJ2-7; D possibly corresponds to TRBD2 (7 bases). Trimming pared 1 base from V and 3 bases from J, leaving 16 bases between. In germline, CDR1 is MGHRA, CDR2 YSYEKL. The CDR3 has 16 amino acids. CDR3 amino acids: CASSQVSSGGGYEQYF. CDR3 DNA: TGCGCCAGCAGCCAAGTATCATCGGGGGGCGGCTACGAGCAGTACTTC.

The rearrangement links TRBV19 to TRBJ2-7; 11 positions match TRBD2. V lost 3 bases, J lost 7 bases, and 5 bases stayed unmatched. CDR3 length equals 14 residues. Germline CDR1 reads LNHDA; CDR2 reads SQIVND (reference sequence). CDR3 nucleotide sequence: TGTGCCAGTAGTATCCTTAGCGGGAGGGGAGAGCAGTACTTC. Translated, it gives CASSILSGRGEQYF.

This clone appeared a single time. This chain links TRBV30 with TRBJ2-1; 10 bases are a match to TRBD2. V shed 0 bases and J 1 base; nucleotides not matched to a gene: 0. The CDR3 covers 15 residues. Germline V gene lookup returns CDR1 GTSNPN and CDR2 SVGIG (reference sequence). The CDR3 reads CAWSVLAGSYNEQFF. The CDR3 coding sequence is TGTGCCTGGAGTGTACTAGCGGGGTCCTACAATGAGCAGTTCTTC.

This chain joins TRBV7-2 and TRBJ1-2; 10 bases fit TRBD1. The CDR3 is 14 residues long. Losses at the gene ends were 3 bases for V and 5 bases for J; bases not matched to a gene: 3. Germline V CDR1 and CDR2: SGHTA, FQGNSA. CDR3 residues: CASSLDRGSYGYTF. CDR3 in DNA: TGTGCCAGCAGCTTGGACAGGGGGTCTTATGGCTACACCTTC.

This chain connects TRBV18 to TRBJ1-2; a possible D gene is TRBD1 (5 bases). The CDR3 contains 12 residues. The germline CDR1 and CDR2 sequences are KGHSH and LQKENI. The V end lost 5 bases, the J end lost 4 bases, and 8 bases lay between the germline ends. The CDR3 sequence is CASSVDSYGYTF. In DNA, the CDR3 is TGTGCCAGCTCAGTAGACAGCTATGGCTACACCTTC.

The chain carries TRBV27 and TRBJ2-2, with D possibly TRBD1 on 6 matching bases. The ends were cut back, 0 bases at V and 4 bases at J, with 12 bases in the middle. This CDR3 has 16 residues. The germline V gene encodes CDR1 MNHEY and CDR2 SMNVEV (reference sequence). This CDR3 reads CASSLSFVGATGELFF. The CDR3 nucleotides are TGTGCCAGCAGTTTATCCTTCGTGGGGGCCACCGGGGAGCTGTTTTTT.

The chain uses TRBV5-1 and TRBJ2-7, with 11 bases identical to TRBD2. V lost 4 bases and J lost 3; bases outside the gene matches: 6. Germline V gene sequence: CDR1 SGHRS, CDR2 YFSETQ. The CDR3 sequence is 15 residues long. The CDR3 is CASSQTSGSYYEQYF. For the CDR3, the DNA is TGCGCCAGCAGCCAAACTAGCGGGAGTTACTACGAGCAGTACTTC.

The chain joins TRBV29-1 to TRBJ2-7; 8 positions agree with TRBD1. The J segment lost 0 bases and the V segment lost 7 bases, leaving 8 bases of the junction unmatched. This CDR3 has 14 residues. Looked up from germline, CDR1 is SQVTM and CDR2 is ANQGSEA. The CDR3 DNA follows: TGCAGCGGTGGGCGGACAGGGTCCTCCTACGAGCAGTACTTC. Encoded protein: CSGGRTGSSYEQYF.

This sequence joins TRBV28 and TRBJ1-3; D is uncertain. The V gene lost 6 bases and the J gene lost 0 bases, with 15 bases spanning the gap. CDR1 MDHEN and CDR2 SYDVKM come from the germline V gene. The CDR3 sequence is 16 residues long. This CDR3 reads CASSRTSFGSGNTIYF. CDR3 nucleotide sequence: TGTGCCAGCAGCCGTACCTCCTTCGGCTCTGGAAACACCATATATTTT.

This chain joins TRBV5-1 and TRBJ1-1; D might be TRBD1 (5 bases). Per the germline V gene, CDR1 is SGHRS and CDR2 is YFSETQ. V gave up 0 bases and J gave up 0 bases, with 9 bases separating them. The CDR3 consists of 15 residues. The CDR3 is CASSLGGLVNTEAFF. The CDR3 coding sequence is TGCGCCAGCAGCTTGGGGGGCCTGGTGAACACTGAAGCTTTCTTT.

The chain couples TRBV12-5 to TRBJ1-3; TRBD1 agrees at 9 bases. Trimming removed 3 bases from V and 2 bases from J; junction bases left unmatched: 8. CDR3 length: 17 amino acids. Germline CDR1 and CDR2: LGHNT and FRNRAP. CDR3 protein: CASGFRRTGVTGNTIYF. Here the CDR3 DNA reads TGTGCTAGTGGTTTTCGTAGGACAGGGGTCACTGGAAACACCATATATTTT.

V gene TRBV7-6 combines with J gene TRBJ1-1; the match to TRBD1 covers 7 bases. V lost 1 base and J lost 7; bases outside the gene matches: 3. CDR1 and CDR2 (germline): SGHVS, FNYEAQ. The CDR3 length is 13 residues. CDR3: CASSLVAGGEAFF. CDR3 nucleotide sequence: TGTGCCAGCAGCTTAGTAGCAGGGGGTGAAGCTTTCTTT.

The DNA of the CDR3 is TGCGCCAGCAGCGTTTCACAGGGGGCGATCGGGGAGCTGTTTTTT. It yields the protein CASSVSQGAIGELFF. The chain recombines TRBV5-1 with TRBJ2-2; 9 nucleotides line up with TRBD1. Germline trimming cut 4 bases from V and 7 bases from J; bases unmatched to any gene: 8. The CDR3 is 15 residues long. The V gene's germline CDR1 is SGHRS and CDR2 YFSETQ.

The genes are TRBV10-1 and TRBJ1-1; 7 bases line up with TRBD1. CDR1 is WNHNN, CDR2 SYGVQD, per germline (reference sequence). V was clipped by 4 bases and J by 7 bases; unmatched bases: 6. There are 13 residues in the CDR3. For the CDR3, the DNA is TGCGCCAGCAGTGCACGGACAGGTGATGAAGCTTTCTTT. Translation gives CASSARTGDEAFF.

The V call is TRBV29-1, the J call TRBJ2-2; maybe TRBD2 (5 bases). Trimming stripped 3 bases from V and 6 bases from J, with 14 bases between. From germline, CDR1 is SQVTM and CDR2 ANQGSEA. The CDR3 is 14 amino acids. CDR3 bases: TGCAGCGTTGAGAGGGTGTTGGATGCCGGGGAGCTGTTTTTT. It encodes CSVERVLDAGELFF.

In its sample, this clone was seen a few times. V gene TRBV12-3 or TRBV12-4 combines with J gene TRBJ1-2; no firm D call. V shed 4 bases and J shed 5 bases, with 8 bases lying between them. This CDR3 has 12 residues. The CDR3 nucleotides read TGTGCCAGCAGTTCGGGTCCATATGGCTACACCTTC. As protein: CASSSGPYGYTF.